The 29 T cell receptor beta chains in this list originate from one sample, sequenced in a study of shared clonotypes between healthy human individuals. Profiling relied on immunoSEQ multiplex PCR, and the TCRdb table lists in-frame clones only, not all of them. This sample has roughly 1,800,000 clones; approximately 95% occur once, and the top ten carry approximately 1%. Naivety among CD8 cells was defined by CD45RO negativity and positive CCR7 selection, thereby excluding terminally differentiated effector memory CD45RA+ cells. The sequencing sample was made of naive CD8+ T cells sorted from blood. The receptors were gathered from a man between 18 and 29 years old in good health.

For this clone: The sample carries other DNA sequences with the same CDR3. The chain links TRBV6-5 to TRBJ1-1; TRBD1 aligns across 10 bases. CDR1 is MNHEY, CDR2 SVGAGI, per germline. The CDR3 is 14 residues long. Losses at the gene ends were 3 bases for V and 5 bases for J; bases not matched to a gene: 3. DNA for the CDR3: TGTGCCAGCAGTTATGGACAGGGGGGAACTGAAGCTTTCTTT. This gives the protein CASSYGQGGTEAFF.

J is TRBJ1-2 and V is TRBV10-3; 9 positions match TRBD1. J gave up 7 bases and V 0 bases, and 6 bases lay outside the gene matches. Germline lookup yields CDR1 ENHRY and CDR2 SYGVKD. This CDR3 comprises 15 residues. This CDR3 is CAISESATGGSGYTF. The CDR3 DNA reads TGTGCCATCAGTGAGTCCGCGACAGGGGGGTCTGGCTACACCTTC.

The chain has TRBV7-9 and TRBJ2-4; TRBD1 aligns across 7 bases. Trimming at V came to 5 bases and at J to 9 bases, leaving 13 bases not matched to a gene. The length of the CDR3 is 15 residues. Germline CDR1 and CDR2: SEHNR and FQNEAQ (reference sequence). The CDR3 nucleotides read TGTGCCAGCAGCCCCGCCCCACAGGGGATCGCCATTCAGTACTTC. Translation: CASSPAPQGIAIQYF.

The genes are TRBV4-1 and TRBJ2-5, with D uncertain. Trimming left V 4 bases short and J 1 base short, with 7 bases between. The CDR3 contains 13 residues. CDR1 and CDR2 from the germline V gene are MGHRA and YSYEKL. The CDR3 is CASSPLFQETQYF. As DNA, the CDR3 is TGCGCCAGCAGCCCCCTCTTCCAAGAGACCCAGTACTTC.

The rearrangement links TRBV2 to TRBJ2-7; D may correspond to TRBD1 or TRBD2 (5 bases each). The CDR3 spans 15 residues. Trimming stripped 4 bases from V and 0 bases from J, with 13 bases between. Looked up from germline, CDR1 is SNHLY and CDR2 is FYNNEI. The CDR3 loop is CASSAGTQSSYEQYF. The CDR3 DNA sequence: TGTGCCAGCAGTGCCGGGACGCAGAGCTCCTACGAGCAGTACTTC.

CDR3 DNA: TGTGCCAGCAGCCCGGGGGTGTGGCCGAACACCGGGGAGCTGTTTTTT. Translated, it gives CASSPGVWPNTGELFF. V usage is TRBV7-8 and J usage is TRBJ2-2; weak D call: TRBD2 (6 bases). Looked up from germline, CDR1 is SGHVS and CDR2 is FQNEAQ. V lost 5 bases and J lost 0, with 13 bases in between. CDR3 length: 16 amino acids. The full variable domain, its missing parts supplied by reference TRBV7-8 and TRBJ2-2, is GAGVSQSPRYKVAKRGQDVALRCDPISGHVSLFWYQQALGQGPEFLTYFQNEAQLDKSGLPSDRFFAERPEGSVSTLKIQRTQQEDSAVYLCASSPGVWPNTGELFFGEGSRLTVL.

The count of this clone is one. CDR3 coding DNA: TGCGCCAGCAGCCAAGATAATAGCGGTTACTACAATGAGCAGTTCTTC. Residues: CASSQDNSGYYNEQFF. The chain recombines TRBV4-1 with TRBJ2-1, with D possibly being TRBD2 (6 bases). Trimming pared 0 bases from V and 3 bases from J, leaving 12 bases between. CDR1 MGHRA and CDR2 YSYEKL come from the germline V gene. This CDR3 comprises 16 residues.

The V and J genes are TRBV13 and TRBJ2-2; 9 bases are shared with TRBD1. V was pared by 4 bases and J by 7 bases, with 7 bases of the junction left unmatched. Germline CDR1 reads PRHDT; CDR2 reads FYEKMQ (reference sequence). This CDR3 has 15 amino acids. CDR3 sequence reads: CASSSEDRGGGELFF. The CDR3 DNA follows: TGTGCCAGCAGCTCCGAGGACAGGGGCGGCGGGGAGCTGTTTTTT.

The chain recombines TRBV9 with TRBJ2-7; 8 bases agree with TRBD2. This CDR3 has 16 amino acids. Per germline, CDR1 SGDLS and CDR2 YYNGEE. The trim removed 0 bases at V and 6 bases at J, leaving 11 bases unmatched. CDR3 nucleotide sequence: TGTGCCAGCAGCGTAGGGGTAGCGGGGACCCCTTTCGAGCAGTACTTC. This sequence encodes CASSVGVAGTPFEQYF.

The chain employs TRBV12-5 and TRBJ2-7, with 7 bases aligning to TRBD1. Unmatched junction bases numbered 7, after V lost 5 bases and J lost 6 bases. This CDR3 has 13 residues. Germline lookup yields CDR1 LGHNT and CDR2 FRNRAP. The CDR3 loop reads CASGLWDRAEQYF. The CDR3 nucleotides are TGTGCTAGTGGTCTCTGGGACAGAGCCGAGCAGTACTTC.

The J gene is TRBJ2-1, the V gene TRBV28, with TRBD1 matching 9 bases. Germline V lookup: CDR1 MDHEN, CDR2 SYDVKM. Trimming removed 7 bases from V and 9 bases from J; junction bases left unmatched: 16. This CDR3 region has 16 residues. The CDR3 region is CASTSEFGTGFPEQFF. The CDR3, as DNA: TGTGCCAGCACGTCTGAATTCGGGACAGGGTTCCCTGAGCAGTTCTTC.

The chain recombines TRBV6-6 with TRBJ2-3; D is undetermined. The germline CDR1 and CDR2 sequences are MNHNY and SVGAGI (reference sequence). V shed 7 bases and J shed 1 base, with 15 bases lying between them. The CDR3 totals 15 residues. DNA of the CDR3: TGTGCCAGCACCCTGGGGTCTTGGGGCACAGATACGCAGTATTTT. This sequence encodes CASTLGSWGTDTQYF.

The gene calls are TRBV13 and TRBJ2-7; TRBD2 aligns across 7 bases. Per germline, CDR1 PRHDT and CDR2 FYEKMQ (reference sequence). Unmatched junction bases numbered 17, after V lost 6 bases and J lost 3 bases. The CDR3 extends over 17 amino acids. CDR3 sequence: CASRPPLGASGDYEQYF. CDR3 nucleotides: TGTGCCAGCAGACCCCCCCTCGGGGCTAGCGGTGACTACGAGCAGTACTTC. Based on the CDR3 plus reference TRBV13 and TRBJ2-7, the full variable domain is AAGVIQSPRHLIKEKRETATLKCYPIPRHDTVYWYQQGPGQDPQFLISFYEKMQSDKGSIPDRFSAQQFSDYHSELNMSSLELGDSALYFCASRPPLGASGDYEQYFGPGTRLTVT.

In this sample, this clone turned up once. This chain links TRBV4-3 with TRBJ2-7; D uncertain. This CDR3 contains 16 residues. V was cut by 2 bases and J by 0 bases, with 14 bases left in between. Germline CDR1 and CDR2: LGHNA and YSLEER. As DNA, the CDR3 is TGCGCCAGCAGCCAAAGTTTAACCGGGTTCTCCTACGAGCAGTACTTC. Its translation: CASSQSLTGFSYEQYF.

The rearrangement uses TRBV2 and TRBJ2-7; 7 nucleotides agree with TRBD1. The germline gives CDR1 SNHLY, CDR2 FYNNEI. The ends lost 6 bases at V and 0 bases at J; junction bases unmatched: 5. The CDR3 loop spans 14 amino acids. The CDR3 protein is CASSSGQASYEQYF. CDR3 in DNA: TGTGCCAGCAGCTCAGGACAGGCCTCCTACGAGCAGTACTTC.

The chain combines TRBV5-6 with TRBJ2-7, with a possible D match to TRBD1 (6 bases). The CDR3 extends over 14 amino acids. V gave up 3 bases and J gave up 5 bases, with 15 bases separating them. Germline-derived CDR1 and CDR2 are SGHDT and YYEEEE. CDR3 region: CASSWTDSFNEQYF. CDR3 DNA: TGTGCCAGCAGCTGGACGGACAGTTTTAACGAGCAGTACTTC.

The chain links TRBV2 to TRBJ1-5; 7 bases fit TRBD1. Germline trimming cut 2 bases from V and 1 base from J; bases unmatched to any gene: 2. The CDR3 loop spans 15 amino acids. In germline, CDR1 is SNHLY, CDR2 FYNNEI. The CDR3 loop is CASSEHRGSNQPQHF. The CDR3 DNA sequence: TGTGCCAGCAGTGAACACAGGGGAAGCAATCAGCCCCAGCATTTT.

The chain employs TRBV13 and TRBJ2-5; tentative D call: TRBD1 (5 bases). Trimming removed 5 bases at V and 4 bases at J, with 14 bases between. There are 14 residues in the CDR3. Germline values: CDR1 PRHDT, CDR2 FYEKMQ (reference sequence). CDR3 in amino acids: CASSERGLLETQYF. DNA of the CDR3: TGTGCCAGCAGCGAAAGGGGCCTACTAGAGACCCAGTACTTC. The variable domain in full, completed from reference TRBV13 and TRBJ2-5, reads AAGVIQSPRHLIKEKRETATLKCYPIPRHDTVYWYQQGPGQDPQFLISFYEKMQSDKGSIPDRFSAQQFSDYHSELNMSSLELGDSALYFCASSERGLLETQYFGPGTRLLVL.

The gene calls are TRBV7-9 and TRBJ2-3; 13 nucleotides align to TRBD2. The CDR3 is 17 residues long. Per the germline V gene, CDR1 is SEHNR and CDR2 is FQNEAQ (reference sequence). V trimming: 5 bases; J trimming: 2 bases; junction bases outside the gene matches: 7. Here the CDR3 DNA reads TGTGCCAGCAGCGCCAGACTAGCGGGAGGTCCCACAGATACGCAGTATTTT. Translating it yields CASSARLAGGPTDTQYF.

The chain couples TRBV10-2 to TRBJ2-1; TRBD2 matches at 12 bases. Trimming took 4 bases from V and 7 from J; bases not matched to a gene: 5. The CDR3 runs 15 residues. The germline V gene encodes CDR1 WSHSY and CDR2 SAAADI. The CDR3 DNA is TGCGCCAGCAGTGGACTAGCGGGAGATTCAAATGAGCAGTTCTTC. This codes for CASSGLAGDSNEQFF.

The chain links TRBV28 to TRBJ2-7; D possibly corresponds to TRBD2 (5 bases). Germline CDR1 MDHEN, CDR2 SYDVKM. V gave up 7 bases and J gave up 0 bases, with 13 bases separating them. The CDR3 has 14 residues. CDR3 sequence (DNA): TGTGCCAGCATGGACCCCGGGGTCTCCTACGAGCAGTACTTC. Translating it yields CASMDPGVSYEQYF.

The table lists this clone with a count of one. The chain employs TRBV27 and TRBJ2-7, with 7 positions matching TRBD1. The junction had 9 bases not matched to a gene; V was cut back by 5 bases and J by 2 bases. The CDR3 extends over 15 amino acids. In germline, CDR1 is MNHEY, CDR2 SMNVEV (reference sequence). The CDR3 sequence: CASSISTGTAYEQYF. DNA for the CDR3: TGTGCCAGCAGTATTTCGACCGGGACAGCCTACGAGCAGTACTTC.

For this clone: The sample contains more than one DNA sequence encoding this CDR3. The V gene is TRBV6-5, the J gene TRBJ2-7; perhaps TRBD1 as D (6 bases). There are 13 residues in the CDR3. In germline, CDR1 is MNHEY, CDR2 SVGAGI. Trimming cost V 2 bases and J 4 bases, with 9 bases left between them. The CDR3 here is CASSYGTPYEQYF. The CDR3 DNA is TGTGCCAGCAGTTACGGGACACCTTACGAGCAGTACTTC.

This chain uses TRBV4-3 with TRBJ2-7; 10 nucleotides agree with TRBD2. J was trimmed by 3 bases and V by 0 bases; bases with no gene match: 5. CDR1 and CDR2 from the germline V gene are LGHNA and YSLEER. The CDR3 is made up of 16 amino acids. For the CDR3, the DNA is TGCGCCAGCAGCCAAGAGGGGAGCGGGAGGGTCTACGAGCAGTACTTC. This gives the protein CASSQEGSGRVYEQYF.

A single count supports this clone. The rearrangement joins TRBV9 to TRBJ2-7; TRBD2 might be the D (5 bases). The germline gives CDR1 SGDLS, CDR2 YYNGEE. This CDR3 contains 15 residues. The V and J ends lost 3 bases and 3 bases respectively, with 16 bases between them. This CDR3 is CASSATGLTVYEQYF. The CDR3 DNA reads TGTGCCAGCAGCGCCACTGGACTCACTGTCTACGAGCAGTACTTC.

The chain uses TRBV27 and TRBJ1-1; tentatively, D is TRBD1 (5 bases). V lost 5 bases and J lost 5, with 18 bases in between. The CDR3 loop spans 15 amino acids. CDR1 is MNHEY, CDR2 SMNVEV, per germline (reference sequence). DNA for the CDR3: TGTGCCAGCAGTCCCCAGGAGGGGTTCGTTACTGAAGCTTTCTTT. It specifies CASSPQEGFVTEAFF.

The rearrangement uses TRBV2 and TRBJ2-5, with 8 positions matching TRBD2. The V gene's germline CDR1 is SNHLY and CDR2 FYNNEI. The CDR3 is made up of 15 amino acids. V shed 4 bases, J shed 1 base, and the junction held 5 bases outside the gene matches. CDR3 nucleotides: TGTGCCAGCAGTGGGACTGCGGGGGGCCAAGAGACCCAGTACTTC. Translation gives CASSGTAGGQETQYF.

V and J are TRBV7-2 and TRBJ1-2; D perhaps matches TRBD1 (5 bases). The CDR3 is 13 amino acids. Per germline, CDR1 SGHTA and CDR2 FQGNSA. The V and J ends lost 3 bases and 4 bases respectively, with 9 bases between them. CDR3 sequence (DNA): TGTGCCAGCAGCTTCGAGGGGTTCTATGGCTACACCTTC. It translates to CASSFEGFYGYTF.

The CDR3 spells CASSFHLVSSGYEQYF. The CDR3 region has the DNA TGCGCCAGCAGCTTCCATCTAGTATCCTCGGGCTACGAGCAGTACTTC. The rearrangement links TRBV5-1 to TRBJ2-7; the D is unclear. CDR1 SGHRS and CDR2 YFSETQ come from the germline V gene. The V end lost 2 bases, the J end lost 3 bases, and 18 bases lay between the germline ends. The CDR3 covers 16 residues.